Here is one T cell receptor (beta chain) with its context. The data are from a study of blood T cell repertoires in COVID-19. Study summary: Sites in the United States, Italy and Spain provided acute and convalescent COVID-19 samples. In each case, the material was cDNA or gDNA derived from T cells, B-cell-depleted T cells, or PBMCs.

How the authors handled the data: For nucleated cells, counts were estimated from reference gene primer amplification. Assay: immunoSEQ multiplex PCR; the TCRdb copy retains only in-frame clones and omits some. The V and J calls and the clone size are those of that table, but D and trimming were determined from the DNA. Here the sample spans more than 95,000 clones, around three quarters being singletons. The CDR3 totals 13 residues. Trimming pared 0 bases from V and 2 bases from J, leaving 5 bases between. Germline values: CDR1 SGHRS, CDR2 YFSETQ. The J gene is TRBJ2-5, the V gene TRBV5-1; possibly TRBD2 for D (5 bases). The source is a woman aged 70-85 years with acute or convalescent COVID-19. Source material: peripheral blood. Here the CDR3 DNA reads TGCGCCAGCAGCTTGGGAGGGCAAGAGACCCAGTACTTC. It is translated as CASSLGGQETQYF.